These T cell receptor beta chains were read from a single sample in a study of T cells after posttransplantation cyclophosphamide. Clones were read by immunoSEQ multiplex PCR, and TCRdb kept only the in-frame ones, dropping some. The sample counts around 10,000 clones, none seen once; the ten largest own less than 30%. The sample in question was PBMCs, obtained after allogeneic stem cell transplant with posttransplant cyclophosphamide. All receptors derive from a female patient aged 40-49 years who received an allogeneic stem cell transplant from a related donor, was CMV-positive, and had no GVHD. The graft donor may be the source of some T cells. CDR3s include the opening cysteine and the closing phenylalanine or tryptophan.

v_call cdr3_aa
TRBV7-9 CASSLAGPDSGELFF
TRBV7-7 CASSRQAGAGETQYF
TRBV29-1 CSVEEDSPGYEQYF
TRBV18 CASSSERGYNEQFF
TRBV18 CASSYRTGYYNEQFF
TRBV28 CATKSTGTVSNQPQHF
TRBV4-1 CTSSQKDRVFYGYTF
TRBV19 CASSRIRDRDQPQHF
TRBV7-9 CASSYREPPGANVLTF
TRBV12-3/TRBV12-4 CASSYTGRGNQPQHF
TRBV4-1 CASSQDLGQYSNQPQHF
TRBV10-3 CAISMTSGEGNEQFF
TRBV19 CASSRAGEGEQFF
TRBV28 CASTLRTNQPQHF
TRBV28 CASSLRRGGLGELFF
TRBV4-3 CASSRDRQGLPYEQYF
TRBV12-3/TRBV12-4 CASSPDRVSYNEQFF
TRBV7-3 CASRKDSGRDEQFF
TRBV28 CASSRAGTEIGNTIYF
TRBV9 CASSFKQKTAYEQYF
TRBV5-1 CASSLELGRGNTGELFF
TRBV11-1 CASSLGPGQGMAGYTF
TRBV12-3/TRBV12-4 CASSLPRGTGELFF
TRBV5-1 CASSSRDYTTDTQYF
TRBV2 CASSEQGEYNEQFF
TRBV4-2 CASSQGQGAFNSYEQYF
TRBV6-5 CASRGTGGNEKLFF
TRBV4-1 CASSLRDRGLRANTEAFF
TRBV9 CASSIKQGTAYEQYF
TRBV12-5 CASRGIGNQPQHF
TRBV29-1 CSVRAGRNYEQYF
TRBV7-9 CASSFGGGTDTQYF
TRBV19 CASSIAQDRSHEQYF
TRBV18 CASSGTGTCNLIVYEQYF
TRBV6-2/TRBV6-3 CASSFSGAAKNIQYF
TRBV7-6 CASSPNRGGTEAFF
TRBV12-3/TRBV12-4 CASSQGTGGFYSVNGYTF
TRBV15 CATSRGYRTRTANQPQHF
TRBV7-9 CASSSPGQGTGYTF
TRBV5-1 CASSLPRGTGETQYF
TRBV12-3/TRBV12-4 CASSPRTGAYEQYF
TRBV24-1 CATSDAGTGYGEQFF
TRBV4-3 CASSQGLGWDEQFF
TRBV19 CASSLQAQSDSNQPQHF
TRBV27 CASSEAHTGINYEQYF
TRBV15 CATSRGDWASNQPQHF
TRBV2 CASSEQGASTEAFF
TRBV7-3 CASSSRAGGSYNEQFF
TRBV27 CASSLISSGGTDTQYF
TRBV6-6 CASSLGRTEYNEQFF
TRBV19 CASSPQGSYNSPLHF
TRBV28 CASSLGGGLAGAATQYF
TRBV19 CASSMRGSFNQPQHF